This TCR beta chain was captured by sequencing in a study of graft-versus-host responses after intestinal transplantation. On the study more broadly: For 3 to 4 years after anti-thymocyte globulin induction, all recipients took tacrolimus and steroids.

Repertoires were generated with immunoSEQ multiplex PCR, while TCRdb's copy carries only in-frame clones and drops some. The sample lists about 59,000 clones, 90% to 95% seen once, with 0.35% to 0.45% in the top ten. Germline CDR1 and CDR2: MGHRA and YSYEKL. V lost 0 bases, J lost 9 bases, and 2 bases stayed unmatched. The CDR3 consists of 13 residues. As concerns this clone: Antigen: not known.

This material consisted of unstimulated CD4+ T cells sorted from spleen or lymph node cells, taken before transplant. The TCR was taken from a human donor who was the organ donor for an intestinal transplant. The J gene is TRBJ2-1, the V gene TRBV4-1; TRBD2 matches at 7 bases. Here the CDR3 DNA reads TGCGCCAGCAGCCAAGAGGGGGGGGGTGAGCAGTTCTTC. Translating gives CASSQEGGGEQFF.